One and the same sample provided the 28 T cell receptor beta chains below, sequenced in a study of cytomegalovirus exposure and HLA in healthy donors. PCR primers comprised 60 Vbeta and 13 Jbeta primers. TCRdb's copy holds only in-frame clones and misses some; the assay was immunoSEQ multiplex PCR. The sample carries some 150,000 clones, approximately 79% recorded once. Specimen: PBMCs. These receptors were collected from a male donor in good health and CMV-seronegative.

This clone was observed a few times. The chain couples TRBV5-6 to TRBJ1-5; D might be TRBD1 (6 bases). The germline V gene has CDR1 SGHDT and CDR2 YYEEEE. The CDR3 covers 14 residues. Between the trimmed V and J ends, which lost 1 base and 3 bases, there was a span of 8 bases. This CDR3 is CASSLRDTNQPQHF. The CDR3 DNA sequence: TGTGCCAGCAGCTTGCGGGACACCAATCAGCCCCAGCATTTT.

CDR3 bases: TGTGCCAGCAGCTTAGCGTATAGTGAGCAGTTCTTC. Translating gives CASSLAYSEQFF. The chain recombines TRBV7-2 with TRBJ2-1; unclear D gene. Per germline, CDR1 SGHTA and CDR2 FQGNSA. CDR3 size: 12 residues. Trimming removed 0 bases from V and 9 bases from J, with 6 bases in between.

This clone has only a few counts. The chain has TRBV4-3 and TRBJ1-4; D is unresolved. The CDR3 loop spans 15 amino acids. CDR1 and CDR2 (germline): LGHNA, YSLEER. The V and J ends lost 0 bases and 7 bases respectively, with 12 bases between them. CDR3 in amino acids: CASSQEPGFGEKLFF. The CDR3 bases are TGCGCCAGCAGCCAAGAGCCCGGGTTTGGTGAAAAACTGTTTTTT.

As concerns this clone: One junction end disagrees with the germline gene, perhaps due to a read error. Other DNA sequences in the same sample also yield this CDR3. V gene TRBV2 combines with J gene TRBJ1-4; perhaps TRBD1 as D (6 bases). Germline lookup yields CDR1 SNHLY and CDR2 FYNNEI. The CDR3 contains 13 residues. The CDR3 is CASSRAGEEKLFF. The CDR3 nucleotides read TGTGCCAGCAGTCGGGCAGGGGAAGAAAAATTGTTTTTT.

The gene calls are TRBV15 and TRBJ2-7; TRBD1 might be the D (5 bases). The CDR3 totals 16 residues. The V end was cut by 0 bases, the J end by 0 bases, with 12 bases between. CDR1 LNHNV and CDR2 YYDKDF come from the germline V gene (reference sequence). As DNA, the CDR3 is TGTGCCACCAGCAGAGACCGACAGTCGAGCTCCTACGAGCAGTACTTC. Protein: CATSRDRQSSSYEQYF.

The V call is TRBV5-6, the J call TRBJ2-7; maybe TRBD1 (6 bases). Between the trimmed V and J ends, which lost 0 bases and 6 bases, there was a span of 16 bases. Germline V gene lookup returns CDR1 SGHDT and CDR2 YYEEEE. The CDR3 is 15 residues long. In DNA, the CDR3 is TGTGCCAGCAGCTTGGGGGACCACAGGGTGAGCGAGCAGTACTTC. This gives the protein CASSLGDHRVSEQYF.

The chain is built from TRBV4-1 and TRBJ2-5, with 9 bases lining up with TRBD2. The CDR3 is 18 residues long. Germline loops: CDR1 MGHRA, CDR2 YSYEKL. With V trimmed by 1 base and J by 2 bases, 11 bases remained unmatched. CDR3 amino acids: CASSQVVSGGSGQETQYF. CDR3 in DNA: TGCGCCAGCAGCCAAGTGGTTAGCGGGGGTTCCGGGCAAGAGACCCAGTACTTC.

The count of this clone is one. The chain is built from TRBV7-2 and TRBJ2-7; a possible D gene is TRBD2 (5 bases). The V gene lost 6 bases and the J gene lost 0 bases, with 15 bases spanning the gap. The CDR3 runs to 15 residues. The germline V gene has CDR1 SGHTA and CDR2 FQGNSA. The DNA for the CDR3 is TGTGCCAGCAGGGCCCCGGGATCAAGCTCCTACGAGCAGTACTTC. It encodes CASRAPGSSSYEQYF.

This clone was detected once. The chain employs TRBV4-3 and TRBJ2-3; TRBD2 matches at 13 bases. The CDR3 extends over 20 amino acids. Germline V CDR1 and CDR2: LGHNA, YSLEER. The trim removed 10 bases at V and 2 bases at J, leaving 21 bases unmatched. In nucleotides, the CDR3 is TGCGCCACGTGGGGAAGGGATACTAGCGGGGGGGCAGGTTTCACAGATACGCAGTATTTT. This sequence encodes CATWGRDTSGGAGFTDTQYF.

The chain couples TRBV30 to TRBJ1-6; D possibly corresponds to TRBD1 (5 bases). The CDR3 has 12 amino acids. Trimming cost V 5 bases and J 10 bases, with 12 bases left between them. Germline V CDR1 and CDR2: GTSNPN, SVGIG (reference sequence). CDR3 residues: CAWERGWSPLHF. CDR3 sequence (DNA): TGTGCCTGGGAAAGGGGCTGGTCACCCCTCCACTTT.

The J gene is TRBJ1-1, the V gene TRBV6-5; possible D gene TRBD1, 5 bases. Germline lookup yields CDR1 MNHEY and CDR2 SVGAGI. Trimming stripped 0 bases from V and 0 bases from J, with 5 bases between. The CDR3 is 14 amino acids. CDR3 loop: CASSYSGVNTEAFF. As DNA, the CDR3 is TGTGCCAGCAGTTACTCAGGGGTGAACACTGAAGCTTTCTTT.

The chain links TRBV19 to TRBJ2-1; the D gene is possibly TRBD2 (6 bases). CDR3 size: 14 residues. Germline V gene lookup returns CDR1 LNHDA and CDR2 SQIVND (reference sequence). V gave up 3 bases and J gave up 6 bases, with 12 bases separating them. In DNA, the CDR3 is TGTGCCAGTAGTATGACTAGTTTGGTCAATGAGCAGTTCTTC. Protein product: CASSMTSLVNEQFF.

The table lists this clone with a few counts. The rearrangement links TRBV27 to TRBJ1-1, with TRBD1 matching over 8 bases. The CDR3 consists of 13 residues. Germline V gene lookup returns CDR1 MNHEY and CDR2 SMNVEV (reference sequence). Trimming at V came to 3 bases and at J to 8 bases, leaving 5 bases not matched to a gene. CDR3 protein: CASSFGWTGEAFF. The DNA for the CDR3 is TGTGCCAGCAGTTTTGGGTGGACAGGGGAAGCTTTCTTT.

The table lists this clone with a count of one. The gene calls are TRBV4-3 and TRBJ2-4, with D possibly being TRBD1 (5 bases). Germline loops: CDR1 LGHNA, CDR2 YSLEER. Trimming removed 0 bases from V and 6 bases from J, with 15 bases in between. The length of the CDR3 is 16 residues. Here the CDR3 DNA reads TGCGCCAGCAGCCAAGATTTGGCGGACAAACGAAACATTCAGTACTTC. This translates into CASSQDLADKRNIQYF.

This chain connects TRBV19 to TRBJ1-5, with D perhaps matching TRBD1 (5 bases). This CDR3 spans 12 amino acids. Trimming shortened V by 3 bases and J by 14 bases, and 14 bases separated the two germline ends. CDR1 is LNHDA and CDR2 is SQIVND in the germline V gene (reference sequence). The CDR3 here is CASSMVEGREHF. The CDR3, as DNA: TGTGCCAGTAGTATGGTGGAGGGGAGGGAGCATTTT.

This clone showed up just a few times. V usage is TRBV30 and J usage is TRBJ1-2; D unresolved. Germline values: CDR1 GTSNPN, CDR2 SVGIG (reference sequence). The CDR3 covers 13 residues. V shed 0 bases and J shed 5 bases, with 10 bases lying between them. The CDR3 loop reads CAWSVQLGYGYTF. The CDR3 DNA sequence: TGTGCCTGGAGTGTACAGCTGGGTTATGGCTACACCTTC.

The chain combines TRBV30 with TRBJ2-7; 11 bases map to TRBD1. This CDR3 is 15 amino acids long. Trimming at V came to 3 bases and at J to 2 bases, leaving 6 bases not matched to a gene. Looked up from germline, CDR1 is GTSNPN and CDR2 is SVGIG (reference sequence). Here the CDR3 reads CAWRPPGQGAYEQYF. For the CDR3, the DNA is TGTGCCTGGAGACCCCCGGGACAGGGGGCCTACGAGCAGTACTTC.

The gene calls are TRBV2 and TRBJ2-5; TRBD2 might be the D (6 bases). The length of the CDR3 is 13 residues. The V end lost 4 bases, the J end lost 5 bases, and 11 bases lay between the germline ends. Germline values: CDR1 SNHLY, CDR2 FYNNEI. The CDR3 DNA is TGTGCCAGCAGTGCCGCGGGGTATGAGACCCAGTACTTC. This codes for CASSAAGYETQYF.

This clone has only one observation. CDR3: CASSSYGQGAVFYGYTF. The CDR3, as DNA: TGTGCCAGCAGCTCGTATGGACAGGGGGCTGTTTTCTATGGCTACACCTTC. V usage is TRBV5-8 and J usage is TRBJ1-2; 11 bases line up with TRBD1. Trimming at V came to 3 bases and at J to 4 bases, leaving 11 bases not matched to a gene. CDR1 SGHTS and CDR2 YDEGEE come from the germline V gene. The length of the CDR3 is 17 residues.

V usage is TRBV2 and J usage is TRBJ2-3, with a tentative D call TRBD2 (5 bases). The V end was cut by 11 bases, the J end by 5 bases, with 20 bases between. There are 14 residues in the CDR3. Per germline, CDR1 SNHLY and CDR2 FYNNEI. The CDR3 region has the DNA TGTGCCTCCCGTCGGGGATCGCTGGTAGATACGCAGTATTTT. It encodes CASRRGSLVDTQYF.

The V and J genes are TRBV7-2 and TRBJ2-5, with D possibly matching TRBD1 (6 bases). The CDR3 has 14 amino acids. V lost 5 bases and J lost 5, with 15 bases in between. Germline V gene sequence: CDR1 SGHTA, CDR2 FQGNSA. CDR3: CASSTSTGRETQYF. The CDR3 bases are TGTGCCAGCAGCACCTCGACAGGCCGGGAGACCCAGTACTTC. The whole variable domain, filled in from reference TRBV7-2 and TRBJ2-5, reads GAGVSQSPSNKVTEKGKDVELRCDPISGHTALYWYRQSLGQGLEFLIYFQGNSAPDKSGLPSDRFSAERTGGSVSTLTIQRTQQEDSAVYLCASSTSTGRETQYFGPGTRLLVL.

The chain joins TRBV5-1 to TRBJ2-5; TRBD2 matches 10 bases. The CDR3 is 16 residues long. V was clipped by 4 bases and J by 1 base; unmatched bases: 7. Germline V lookup: CDR1 SGHRS, CDR2 YFSETQ. CDR3 nucleotide sequence: TGCGCCAGCAGCCCCGGGATAGCGGGGGGCCAAGAGACCCAGTACTTC. Translating it yields CASSPGIAGGQETQYF.

Comments on this clone: This sample includes further DNA sequences coding for the same CDR3. The V and J genes are TRBV27 and TRBJ2-1, with 8 nucleotides matching TRBD2. Germline V gives CDR1 MNHEY, CDR2 SMNVEV (reference sequence). After removal of 3 bases from V and 3 bases from J, the junction contained 4 bases not matched to a gene. This CDR3 spans 15 amino acids. This CDR3 reads CASSLLRGDYNEQFF. The CDR3 nucleotides read TGTGCCAGCAGTTTGTTGCGGGGGGACTACAATGAGCAGTTCTTC.

This chain connects TRBV19 to TRBJ1-2; no clear D gene. The germline gives CDR1 LNHDA, CDR2 SQIVND (reference sequence). Trimming pared 5 bases from V and 2 bases from J, leaving 9 bases between. The CDR3 has 13 amino acids. Here the CDR3 reads CASSARENYGYTF. DNA for the CDR3: TGTGCCAGTAGTGCCCGGGAGAACTATGGCTACACCTTC.

As regards this clone: This sample also contains other DNA sequences that code for the same CDR3. The CDR3 nucleotides read TGTGCCAGCAGTGAAAGGAGGGAGACCCAGTACTTC. It yields the protein CASSERRETQYF. The V call is TRBV2, the J call TRBJ2-5, with D perhaps matching TRBD2 (5 bases). With 2 bases removed from V and 5 bases from J, the gap between germline ends came to 6 bases. CDR1 is SNHLY and CDR2 is FYNNEI in the germline V gene. The CDR3 sequence is 12 residues long.

The chain couples TRBV5-4 to TRBJ2-3; TRBD1 aligns across 9 bases. The trim removed 1 base at V and 2 bases at J, leaving 5 bases unmatched. This CDR3 has 16 residues. In germline, CDR1 is SGHNT, CDR2 YYREEE (reference sequence). CDR3: CASSLLGTGITDTQYF. The CDR3, as DNA: TGTGCCAGCAGCTTGTTGGGGACAGGGATCACAGATACGCAGTATTTT.

The chain combines TRBV29-1 with TRBJ1-2; possibly TRBD1 for D (6 bases). V shed 8 bases and J shed 1 base, with 11 bases lying between them. Germline assignment: CDR1 SQVTM and CDR2 ANQGSEA. The CDR3 covers 12 residues. The CDR3 loop is CSSRGGNYGYTF. CDR3 sequence (DNA): TGCAGCTCGAGAGGGGGTAACTATGGCTACACCTTC.

V gene TRBV29-1 combines with J gene TRBJ1-4; 7 nucleotides align to TRBD1. Germline V CDR1 and CDR2: SQVTM, ANQGSEA. Trimming cost V 7 bases and J 2 bases; bases outside gene matches: 4. This CDR3 has 13 residues. The DNA of the CDR3 is TGCAGCGCTTCCAGGGGGACTAATGAAAAACTGTTTTTT. Its translation: CSASRGTNEKLFF.